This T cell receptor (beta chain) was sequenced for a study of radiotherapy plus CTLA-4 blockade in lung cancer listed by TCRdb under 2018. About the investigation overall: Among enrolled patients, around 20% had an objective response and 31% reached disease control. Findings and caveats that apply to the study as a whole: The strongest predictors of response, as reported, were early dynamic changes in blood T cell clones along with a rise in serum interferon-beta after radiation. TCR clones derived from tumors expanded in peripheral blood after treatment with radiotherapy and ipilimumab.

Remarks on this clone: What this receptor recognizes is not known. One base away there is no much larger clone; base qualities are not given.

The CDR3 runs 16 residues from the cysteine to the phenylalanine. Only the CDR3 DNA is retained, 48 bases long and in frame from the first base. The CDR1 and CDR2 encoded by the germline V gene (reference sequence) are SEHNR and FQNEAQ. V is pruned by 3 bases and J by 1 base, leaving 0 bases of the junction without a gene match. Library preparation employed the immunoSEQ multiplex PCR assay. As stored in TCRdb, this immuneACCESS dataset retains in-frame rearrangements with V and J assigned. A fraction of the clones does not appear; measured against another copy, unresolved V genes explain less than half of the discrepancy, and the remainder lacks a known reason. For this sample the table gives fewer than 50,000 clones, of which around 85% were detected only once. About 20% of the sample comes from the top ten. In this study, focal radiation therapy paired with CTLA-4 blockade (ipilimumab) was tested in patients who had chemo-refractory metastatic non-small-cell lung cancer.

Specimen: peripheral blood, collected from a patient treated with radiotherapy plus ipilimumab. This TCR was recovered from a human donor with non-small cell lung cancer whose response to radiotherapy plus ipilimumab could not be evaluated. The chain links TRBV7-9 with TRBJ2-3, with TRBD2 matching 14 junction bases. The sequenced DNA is TGTGCCAGCAGCTTGGGACTAGCGGGAGGCACAGATACGCAGTATTTT. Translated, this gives CASSLGLAGGTDTQYF.